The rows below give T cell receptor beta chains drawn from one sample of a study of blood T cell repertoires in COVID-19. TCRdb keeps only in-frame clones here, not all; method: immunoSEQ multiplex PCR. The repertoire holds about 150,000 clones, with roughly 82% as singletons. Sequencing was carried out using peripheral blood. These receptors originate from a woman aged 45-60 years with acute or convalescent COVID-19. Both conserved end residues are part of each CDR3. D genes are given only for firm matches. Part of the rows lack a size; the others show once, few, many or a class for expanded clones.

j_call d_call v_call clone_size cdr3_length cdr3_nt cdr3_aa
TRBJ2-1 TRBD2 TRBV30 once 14 TGTGCCGGGTCGGGACTAGCGGGGTACAATGAGCAGTTCTTC CAGSGLAGYNEQFF
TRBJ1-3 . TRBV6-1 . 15 TGTGCCAGCAGTGACCAGGCAGGGGTTGGAAACACCATATATTTT CASSDQAGVGNTIYF
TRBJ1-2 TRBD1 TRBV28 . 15 TGTGCCAGCAGGATACCGGGACAGGGAGGCTATGGCTACACCTTC CASRIPGQGGYGYTF
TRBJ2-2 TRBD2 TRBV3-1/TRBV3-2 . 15 TGTGCCAGCAGCCCACGGACTAGTATTCACGGGGAGCTGTTTTTT CASSPRTSIHGELFF
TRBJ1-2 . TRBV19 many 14 TGTGCCAGTACCCGAAGTGGACAGACCTATGGCTACACCTTC CASTRSGQTYGYTF
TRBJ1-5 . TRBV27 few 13 TGTGCCAGCAGTCCGACAGTCAATCAGCCCCAGCATTTT CASSPTVNQPQHF
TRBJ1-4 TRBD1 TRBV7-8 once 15 TGTGCCAGCAGCGCGGCAGGGGGCAGAAGGGAAAAACTGTTTTTT CASSAAGGRREKLFF
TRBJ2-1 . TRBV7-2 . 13 TGTGCCAGCAGCTCTGGAACAGGGATCGAGCAGTTCTTC CASSSGTGIEQFF
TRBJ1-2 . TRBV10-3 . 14 TGTGCCATCAGTGACCTTTCCGGGGATCGGGGCTACACCTTC CAISDLSGDRGYTF
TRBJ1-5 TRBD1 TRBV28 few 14 TGTGCCAGCAGATCAGGGGGAGCAGGTCAGCCCCAGCATTTT CASRSGGAGQPQHF
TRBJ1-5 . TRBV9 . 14 TGTGCCAGCAGCGTAGACGGGAGCAATCAGCCCCAGCATTTT CASSVDGSNQPQHF
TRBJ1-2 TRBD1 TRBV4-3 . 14 TGCGCCAGCAGCCAAGGACAGGGGGTTTATGGCTACACCTTC CASSQGQGVYGYTF
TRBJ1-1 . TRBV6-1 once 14 TGTGCCAGCAGTGAAGCAACAGGAAGGACTGAAGCTTTCTTT CASSEATGRTEAFF
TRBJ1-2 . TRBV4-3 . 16 TGCGCCAGCAGCCAAGGGATGGGTCGAGGGGGCTATGGCTACACCTTC CASSQGMGRGGYGYTF
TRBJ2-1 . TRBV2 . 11 TGTGCCAGCACAGGGTGGAATGAGCAGTTCTTC CASTGWNEQFF
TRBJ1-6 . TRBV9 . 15 TGTGCCAGCAGCGTAGGAGTTTCCCATAATTCACCCCTCCACTTT CASSVGVSHNSPLHF
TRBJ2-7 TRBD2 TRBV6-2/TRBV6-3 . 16 TGTGCCAGCAGTTCCACGGGACTAGCGGTGTTGAACGAGCAGTACTTC CASSSTGLAVLNEQYF
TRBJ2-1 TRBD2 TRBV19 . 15 TGTGCCAGTAGTACTACTAGCGGGGGAAGAAATGAGCAGTTCTTC CASSTTSGGRNEQFF
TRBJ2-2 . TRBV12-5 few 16 TGTGCTAGTGGTCCTGAGCGCCCATCGAACACCGGGGAGCTGTTTTTT CASGPERPSNTGELFF
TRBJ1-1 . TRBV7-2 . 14 TGTGCCAGCAGTTCCCAGAGGCTGAACACTGAAGCTTTCTTT CASSSQRLNTEAFF
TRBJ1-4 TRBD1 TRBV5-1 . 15 TGCGCCAGCAGCACCCAGGGGGCGGTAGGCGAAAAACTGTTTTTT CASSTQGAVGEKLFF
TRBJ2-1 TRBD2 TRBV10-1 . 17 TGCGCCAGCAGTGACAGAATAGCGGGGGGAACCTACAATGAGCAGTTCTTC CASSDRIAGGTYNEQFF
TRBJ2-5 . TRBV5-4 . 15 TGTGCCAGCAGCCTGGGGGGGGACAGCCAAGAGACCCAGTACTTC CASSLGGDSQETQYF
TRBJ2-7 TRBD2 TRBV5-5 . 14 TGTGCCAGCAGCTTGGATTCGGGAGGCTACGAGCAGTACTTC CASSLDSGGYEQYF
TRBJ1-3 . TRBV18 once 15 TGTGCCAGCTCACCACCGAGCCTTTATGGAAACACCATATATTTT CASSPPSLYGNTIYF
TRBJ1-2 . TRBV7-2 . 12 TGTGCCAGCAGCTTGTCCAGAAGTGGCTACACCTTC CASSLSRSGYTF
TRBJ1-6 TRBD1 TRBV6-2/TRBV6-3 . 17 TGTGCCAGCAGTTACCGCCGGGGACAGACTAGAAATTCACCCCTCCACTTT CASSYRRGQTRNSPLHF
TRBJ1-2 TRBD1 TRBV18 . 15 TGTGCCAGCTCACCGAACAGGGGGAATGTGTATGGCTACACCTTC CASSPNRGNVYGYTF
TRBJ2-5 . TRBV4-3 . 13 TGCGCCAGCAGCCGGGACATCCAAGAGACCCAGTACTTC CASSRDIQETQYF
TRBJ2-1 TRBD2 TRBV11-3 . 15 TGTGCCAGCAGCTTGCGGGTAGCGGGAGACAATGAGCAGTTCTTC CASSLRVAGDNEQFF
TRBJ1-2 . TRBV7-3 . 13 TGTGCCAGCAGCTACCAGGGAAACTATGGCTACACCTTC CASSYQGNYGYTF
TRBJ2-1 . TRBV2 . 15 TGTGCCAGCAGTTACGACAATGGGGGCTCCACTGAGCAGTTCTTC CASSYDNGGSTEQFF
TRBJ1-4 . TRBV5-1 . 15 TGCGCCAGCAGACCGTCCAGGGGCGGCAAAGAAAAACTGTTTTTT CASRPSRGGKEKLFF
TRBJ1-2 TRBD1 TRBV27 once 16 TGTGCCAGCAGTTTATCCGGACAGGGAGGACCCTATGGCTACACCTTC CASSLSGQGGPYGYTF
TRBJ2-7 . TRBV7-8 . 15 TGTGCCAGCAGCCTACAGCTAGCGTCTACCTACGAGCAGTACTTC CASSLQLASTYEQYF
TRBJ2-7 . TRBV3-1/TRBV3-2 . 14 TGTGCCAGCAGCCAAGATTGGCATACCTACGAGCAGTACTTC CASSQDWHTYEQYF
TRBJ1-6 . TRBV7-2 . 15 TGTGCCAGCAGCTTAGTAGGGGTGGCTAATTCACCCCTCCACTTT CASSLVGVANSPLHF
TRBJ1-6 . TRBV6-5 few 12 TGTGCCAGCAGTTACGTTGGAGGTCCCCTCCACTTT CASSYVGGPLHF
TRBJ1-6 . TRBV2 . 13 TGTGCCAGCATAAGAGGACAGAATTCACCCCTCCACTTT CASIRGQNSPLHF
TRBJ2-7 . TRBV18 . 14 TGTGCCAGCTCACCCCGCAGCGGCCCTAGAGAGCAGTACTTC CASSPRSGPREQYF
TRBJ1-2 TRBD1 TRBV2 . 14 TGTGCCAGCATACGTGGGACAGCTAACTATGGCTACACCTTC CASIRGTANYGYTF
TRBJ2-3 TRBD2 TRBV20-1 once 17 TGCAGTGCTAGTTCAGGGACTAGCGGGGGCTCCACAGATACGCAGTATTTT CSASSGTSGGSTDTQYF
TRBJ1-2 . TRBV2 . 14 TGTGCCAGCAGCCTCCTTACAGAAGACTATGGCTACACCTTC CASSLLTEDYGYTF